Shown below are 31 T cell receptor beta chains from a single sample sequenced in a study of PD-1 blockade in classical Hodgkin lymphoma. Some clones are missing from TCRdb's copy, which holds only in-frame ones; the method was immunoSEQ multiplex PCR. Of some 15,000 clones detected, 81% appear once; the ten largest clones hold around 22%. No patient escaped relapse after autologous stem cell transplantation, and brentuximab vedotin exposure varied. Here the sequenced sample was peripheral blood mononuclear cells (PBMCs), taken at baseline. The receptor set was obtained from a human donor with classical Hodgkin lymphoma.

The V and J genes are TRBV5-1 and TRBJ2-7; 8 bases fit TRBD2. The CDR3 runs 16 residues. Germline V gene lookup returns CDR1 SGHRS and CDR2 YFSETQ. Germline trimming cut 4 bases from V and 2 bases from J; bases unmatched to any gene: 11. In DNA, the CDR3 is TGCGCCAGCAGCCTTGGGGCGGGCGGGGGGCCCTACGAGCAGTACTTC. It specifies CASSLGAGGGPYEQYF.

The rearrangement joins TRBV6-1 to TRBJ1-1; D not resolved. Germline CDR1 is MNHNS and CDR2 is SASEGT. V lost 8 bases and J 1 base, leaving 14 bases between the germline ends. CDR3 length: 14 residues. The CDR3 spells CASRTLGGNTEAFF. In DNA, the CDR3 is TGTGCCAGCCGGACCTTAGGTGGGAACACTGAAGCTTTCTTT.

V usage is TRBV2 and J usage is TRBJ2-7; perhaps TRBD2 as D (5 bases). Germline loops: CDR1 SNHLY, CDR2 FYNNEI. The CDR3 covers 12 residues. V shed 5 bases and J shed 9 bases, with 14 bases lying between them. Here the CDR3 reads CASSTDSVGQYF. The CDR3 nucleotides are TGTGCCAGCAGTACGGACTCCGTTGGGCAGTACTTC. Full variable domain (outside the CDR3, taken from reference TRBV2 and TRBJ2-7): EPEVTQTPSHQVTQMGQEVILRCVPISNHLYFYWYRQILGQKVEFLVSFYNNEISEKSEIFDDQFSVERPDGSNFTLKIRSTKLEDSAMYFCASSTDSVGQYFGPGTRLTVT.

Here the CDR3 DNA reads TGTGCCACACGTGGGCACCCTACTTACGAGCAGTACTTC. Translation: CATRGHPTYEQYF. V is TRBV2 and J is TRBJ2-7; D is uncertain. The CDR3 sequence is 13 residues long. The V end was cut by 10 bases, the J end by 4 bases, with 17 bases between. Per germline, CDR1 SNHLY and CDR2 FYNNEI.

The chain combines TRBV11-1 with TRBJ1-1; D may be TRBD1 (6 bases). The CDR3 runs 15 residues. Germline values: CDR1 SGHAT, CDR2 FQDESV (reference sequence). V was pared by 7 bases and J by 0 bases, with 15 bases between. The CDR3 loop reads CASTRGGNMNTEAFF. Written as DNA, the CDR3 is TGTGCCAGCACCCGAGGGGGGAACATGAACACTGAAGCTTTCTTT.

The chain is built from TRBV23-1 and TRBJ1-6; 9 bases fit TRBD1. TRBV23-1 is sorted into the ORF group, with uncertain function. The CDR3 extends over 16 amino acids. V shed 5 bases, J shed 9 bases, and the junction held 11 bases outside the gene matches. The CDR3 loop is CASSGNGDRVRSPLHF. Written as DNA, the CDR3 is TGCGCCAGCAGTGGGAACGGGGACAGGGTTCGTTCACCCCTCCACTTT.

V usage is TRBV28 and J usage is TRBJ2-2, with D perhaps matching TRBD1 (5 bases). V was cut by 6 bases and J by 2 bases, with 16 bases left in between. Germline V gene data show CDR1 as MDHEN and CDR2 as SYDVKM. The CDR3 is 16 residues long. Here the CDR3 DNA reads TGTGCCAGCAGAATGACAGCACAACTTAACACCGGGGAGCTGTTTTTT. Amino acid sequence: CASRMTAQLNTGELFF. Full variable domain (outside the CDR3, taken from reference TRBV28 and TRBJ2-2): DVKVTQSSRYLVKRTGEKVFLECVQDMDHENMFWYRQDPGLGLRLIYFSYDVKMKEKGDIPEGYSVSREKKERFSLILESASTNQTSMYLCASRMTAQLNTGELFFGEGSRLTVL.

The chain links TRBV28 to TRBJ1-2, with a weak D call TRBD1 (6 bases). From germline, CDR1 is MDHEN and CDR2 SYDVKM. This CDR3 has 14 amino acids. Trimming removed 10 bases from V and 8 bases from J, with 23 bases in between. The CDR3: CATHPSLGAGGYTF. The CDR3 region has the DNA TGTGCCACCCATCCATCCCTGGGGGCGGGAGGCTACACCTTC.

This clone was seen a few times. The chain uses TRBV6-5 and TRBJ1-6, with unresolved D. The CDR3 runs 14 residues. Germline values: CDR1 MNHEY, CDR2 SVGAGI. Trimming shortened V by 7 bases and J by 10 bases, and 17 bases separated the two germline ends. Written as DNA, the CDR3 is TGTGCCAGCACCCAGGTGGGGTTTAACTCACCCCTCCACTTT. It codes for CASTQVGFNSPLHF.

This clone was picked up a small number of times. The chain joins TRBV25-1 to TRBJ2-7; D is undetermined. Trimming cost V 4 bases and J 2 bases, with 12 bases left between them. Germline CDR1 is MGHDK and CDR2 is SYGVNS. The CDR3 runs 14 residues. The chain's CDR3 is CASSAGPLTYEQYF. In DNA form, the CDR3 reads TGTGCCAGCAGTGCAGGTCCTCTCACCTACGAGCAGTACTTC.

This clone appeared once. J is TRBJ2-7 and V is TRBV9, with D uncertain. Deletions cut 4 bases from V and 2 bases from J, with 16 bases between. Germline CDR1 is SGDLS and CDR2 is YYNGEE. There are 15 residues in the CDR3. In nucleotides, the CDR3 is TGTGCCAGCAGCTCTCTTAGGTGGGAAACCTACGAGCAGTACTTC. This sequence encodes CASSSLRWETYEQYF.

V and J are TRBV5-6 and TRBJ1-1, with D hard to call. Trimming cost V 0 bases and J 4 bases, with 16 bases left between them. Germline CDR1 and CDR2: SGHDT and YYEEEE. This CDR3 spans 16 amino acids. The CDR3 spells CASSLVYSQRGTEAFF. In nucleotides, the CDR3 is TGTGCCAGCAGCTTGGTTTACAGTCAAAGAGGCACTGAAGCTTTCTTT.

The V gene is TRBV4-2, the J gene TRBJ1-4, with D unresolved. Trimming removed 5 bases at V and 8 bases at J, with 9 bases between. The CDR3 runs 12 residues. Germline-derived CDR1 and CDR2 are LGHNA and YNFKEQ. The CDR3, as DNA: TGTGCCAGCAGCGAGCTAAGCGAAAAACTGTTTTTT. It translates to CASSELSEKLFF.

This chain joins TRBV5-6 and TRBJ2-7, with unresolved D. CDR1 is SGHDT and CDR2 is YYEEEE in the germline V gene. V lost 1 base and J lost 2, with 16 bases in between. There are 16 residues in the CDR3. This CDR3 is CASSLIKGSRPYEQYF. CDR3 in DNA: TGTGCCAGCAGCTTGATCAAGGGCAGTAGGCCCTACGAGCAGTACTTC.

The CDR3 DNA reads as TGTGCCAGTAGAACGACAGGGGTGTCTGGCTACACCTTC. Translation: CASRTTGVSGYTF. The V gene is TRBV19, the J gene TRBJ1-2; 8 bases line up with TRBD1. The germline gives CDR1 LNHDA, CDR2 SQIVND (reference sequence). The CDR3 spans 13 residues. Trimming took 6 bases from V and 7 from J; bases not matched to a gene: 7.

In DNA form, the CDR3 reads TGTGCCAGCAGACTACCGGGACAACCCTTTTATGGCTACACCTTC. Translating gives CASRLPGQPFYGYTF. V and J are TRBV6-1 and TRBJ1-2, with TRBD1 as a possible D gene (6 bases). Germline CDR1 and CDR2: MNHNS and SASEGT. This CDR3 contains 15 residues. V lost 6 bases, J lost 5 bases, and 19 bases lay in between.

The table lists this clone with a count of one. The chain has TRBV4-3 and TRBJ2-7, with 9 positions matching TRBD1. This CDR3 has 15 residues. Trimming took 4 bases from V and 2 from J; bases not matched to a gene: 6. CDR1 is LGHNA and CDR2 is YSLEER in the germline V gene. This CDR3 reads CASSLGGQGPYEQYF. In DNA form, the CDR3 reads TGCGCCAGCAGCCTGGGGGGACAGGGTCCCTACGAGCAGTACTTC.

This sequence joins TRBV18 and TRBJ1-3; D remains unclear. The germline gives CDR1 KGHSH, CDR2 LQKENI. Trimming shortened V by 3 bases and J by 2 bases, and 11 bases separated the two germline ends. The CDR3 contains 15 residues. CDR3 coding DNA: TGTGCCAGCTCACCCGATGGGCCCCCTGGAAACACCATATATTTT. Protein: CASSPDGPPGNTIYF.

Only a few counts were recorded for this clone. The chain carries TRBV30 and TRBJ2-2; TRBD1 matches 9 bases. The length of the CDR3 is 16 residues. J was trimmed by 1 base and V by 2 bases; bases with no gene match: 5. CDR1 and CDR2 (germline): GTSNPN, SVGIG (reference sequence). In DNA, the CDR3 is TGTGCCTGGAGTTCATGGGGACAGGGGAACACCGGGGAGCTGTTTTTT. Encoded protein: CAWSSWGQGNTGELFF.

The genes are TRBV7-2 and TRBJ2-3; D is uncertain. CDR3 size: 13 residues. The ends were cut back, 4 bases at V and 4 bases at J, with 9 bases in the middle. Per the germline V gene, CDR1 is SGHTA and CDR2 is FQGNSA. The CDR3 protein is CASSSNLADTQYF. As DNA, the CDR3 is TGTGCCAGCAGCTCAAACCTTGCAGATACGCAGTATTTT.

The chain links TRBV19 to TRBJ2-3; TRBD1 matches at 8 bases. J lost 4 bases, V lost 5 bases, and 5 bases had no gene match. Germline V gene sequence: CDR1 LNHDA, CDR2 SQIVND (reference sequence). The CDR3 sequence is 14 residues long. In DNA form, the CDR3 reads TGTGCCAGTAGTCAACAGGGGGGATCAGATACGCAGTATTTT. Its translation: CASSQQGGSDTQYF.

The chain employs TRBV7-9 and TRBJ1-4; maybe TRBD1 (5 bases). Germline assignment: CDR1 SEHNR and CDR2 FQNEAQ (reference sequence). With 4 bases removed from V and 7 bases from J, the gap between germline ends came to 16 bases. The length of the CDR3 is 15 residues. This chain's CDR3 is CASSSGRGYGEKLFF. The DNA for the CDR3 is TGTGCCAGCAGCTCTGGTCGGGGGTATGGTGAAAAACTGTTTTTT.

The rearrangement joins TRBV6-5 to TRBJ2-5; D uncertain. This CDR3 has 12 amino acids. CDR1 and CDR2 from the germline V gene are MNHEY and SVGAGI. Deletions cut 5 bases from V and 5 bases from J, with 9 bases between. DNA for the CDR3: TGTGCCAGCAGTCTGGGGTGGGAGACCCAGTACTTC. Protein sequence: CASSLGWETQYF.

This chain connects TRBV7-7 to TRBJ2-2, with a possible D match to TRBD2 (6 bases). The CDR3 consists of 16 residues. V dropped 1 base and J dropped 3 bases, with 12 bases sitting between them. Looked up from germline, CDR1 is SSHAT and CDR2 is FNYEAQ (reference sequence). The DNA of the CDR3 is TGTGCCAGCAGCTTAGGTCGACTAGTTGACACCGGGGAGCTGTTTTTT. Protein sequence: CASSLGRLVDTGELFF.

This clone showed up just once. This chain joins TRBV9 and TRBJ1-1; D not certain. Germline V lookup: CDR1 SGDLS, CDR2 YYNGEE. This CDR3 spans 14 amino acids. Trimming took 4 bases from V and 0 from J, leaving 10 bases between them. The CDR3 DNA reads TGTGCCAGCAGCCCACCGGTTTTGAACACTGAAGCTTTCTTT. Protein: CASSPPVLNTEAFF.

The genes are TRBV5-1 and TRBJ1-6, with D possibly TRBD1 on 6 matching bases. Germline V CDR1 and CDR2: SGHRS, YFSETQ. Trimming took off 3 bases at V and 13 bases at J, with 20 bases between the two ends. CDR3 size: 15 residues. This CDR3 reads CASSSQGGLESPLHF. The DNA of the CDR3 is TGCGCCAGCAGCTCGCAAGGGGGGTTGGAATCGCCCCTCCACTTT. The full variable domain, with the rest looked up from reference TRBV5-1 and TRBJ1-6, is KAGVTQTPRYLIKTRGQQVTLSCSPISGHRSVSWYQQTPGQGLQFLFEYFSETQRNKGNFPGRFSGRQFSNSRSEMNVSTLELGDSALYLCASSSQGGLESPLHFGNGTRLTVT.

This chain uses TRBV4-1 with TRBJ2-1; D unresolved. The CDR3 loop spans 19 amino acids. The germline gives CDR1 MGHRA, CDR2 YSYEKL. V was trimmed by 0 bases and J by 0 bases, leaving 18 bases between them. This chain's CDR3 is CASSQEIYVGRSSYNEQFF. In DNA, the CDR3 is TGCGCCAGCAGCCAAGAAATTTATGTAGGGCGGTCCTCCTACAATGAGCAGTTCTTC.

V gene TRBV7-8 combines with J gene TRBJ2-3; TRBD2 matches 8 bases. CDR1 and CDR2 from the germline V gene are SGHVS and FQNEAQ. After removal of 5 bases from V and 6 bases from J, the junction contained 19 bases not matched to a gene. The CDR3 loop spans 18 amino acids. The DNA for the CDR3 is TGTGCCAGCAGCCCAACCAGGAGGGGACTAGTAGTTATGGATACGCAGTATTTT. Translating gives CASSPTRRGLVVMDTQYF.

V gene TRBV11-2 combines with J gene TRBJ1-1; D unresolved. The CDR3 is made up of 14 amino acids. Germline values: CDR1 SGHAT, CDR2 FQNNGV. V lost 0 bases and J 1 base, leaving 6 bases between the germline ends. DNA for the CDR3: TGTGCCAGCAGCTTAGATTGGGGGAACACTGAAGCTTTCTTT. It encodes CASSLDWGNTEAFF.

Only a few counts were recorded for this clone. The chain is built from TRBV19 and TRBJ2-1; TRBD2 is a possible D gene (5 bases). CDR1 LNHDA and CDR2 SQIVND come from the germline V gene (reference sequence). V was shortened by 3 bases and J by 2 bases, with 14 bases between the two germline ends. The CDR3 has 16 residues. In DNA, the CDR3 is TGTGCCAGTAGTATCTCCTGGGGAGAAACCTACAATGAGCAGTTCTTC. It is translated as CASSISWGETYNEQFF.

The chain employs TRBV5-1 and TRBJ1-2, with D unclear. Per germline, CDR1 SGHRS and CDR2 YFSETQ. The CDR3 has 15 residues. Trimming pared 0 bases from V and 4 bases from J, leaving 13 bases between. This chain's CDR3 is CASSLEAGSSYGYTF. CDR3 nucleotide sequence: TGCGCCAGCAGCTTGGAGGCGGGCAGCTCCTATGGCTACACCTTC.